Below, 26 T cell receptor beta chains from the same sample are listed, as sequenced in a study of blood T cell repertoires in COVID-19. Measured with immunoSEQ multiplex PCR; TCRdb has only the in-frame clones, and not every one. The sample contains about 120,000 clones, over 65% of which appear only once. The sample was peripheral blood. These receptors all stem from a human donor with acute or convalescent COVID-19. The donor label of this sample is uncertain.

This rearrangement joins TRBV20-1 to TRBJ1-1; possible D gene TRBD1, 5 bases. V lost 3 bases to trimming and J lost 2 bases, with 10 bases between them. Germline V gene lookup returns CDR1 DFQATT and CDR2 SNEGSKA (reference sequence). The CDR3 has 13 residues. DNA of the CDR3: TGCAGTGCTAGTTACGGGGGAAACACTGAAGCTTTCTTT. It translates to CSASYGGNTEAFF.

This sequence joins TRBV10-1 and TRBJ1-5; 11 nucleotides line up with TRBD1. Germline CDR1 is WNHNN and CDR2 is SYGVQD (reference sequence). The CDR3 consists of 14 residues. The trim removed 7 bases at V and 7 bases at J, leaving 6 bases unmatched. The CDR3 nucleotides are TGCGCCAGCACCGGGACAGGGGGTTTGCAGCCCCAGCATTTT. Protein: CASTGTGGLQPQHF.

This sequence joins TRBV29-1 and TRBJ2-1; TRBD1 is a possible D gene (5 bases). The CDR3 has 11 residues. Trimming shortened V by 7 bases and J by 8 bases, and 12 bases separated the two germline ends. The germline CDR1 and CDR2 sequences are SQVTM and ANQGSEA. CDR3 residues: CSGEGADEQFF. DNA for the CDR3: TGCAGCGGGGAAGGGGCGGATGAGCAGTTCTTC.

CDR3 sequence: CASSPGQGGMNTEAFF. The CDR3 nucleotides read TGCGCCAGCAGCCCCGGACAGGGAGGGATGAACACTGAAGCTTTCTTT. The J gene is TRBJ1-1, the V gene TRBV5-1, with 8 bases matching TRBD1. V shed 4 bases, J shed 0 bases, and the junction held 8 bases outside the gene matches. Per germline, CDR1 SGHRS and CDR2 YFSETQ. This CDR3 contains 16 residues.

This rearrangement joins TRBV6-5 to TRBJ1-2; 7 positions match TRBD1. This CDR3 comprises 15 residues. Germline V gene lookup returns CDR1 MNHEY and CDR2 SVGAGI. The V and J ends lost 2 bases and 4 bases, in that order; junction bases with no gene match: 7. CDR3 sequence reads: CASSYATGKGYGYTF. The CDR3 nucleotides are TGTGCCAGCAGTTACGCGACAGGGAAAGGCTATGGCTACACCTTC.

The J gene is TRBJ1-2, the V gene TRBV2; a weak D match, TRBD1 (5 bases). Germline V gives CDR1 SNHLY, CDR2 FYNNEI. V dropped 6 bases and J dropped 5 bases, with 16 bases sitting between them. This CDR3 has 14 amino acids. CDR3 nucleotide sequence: TGTGCCAGCAGAGCCGGTCAGGGTGCTTATGGCTACACCTTC. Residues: CASRAGQGAYGYTF. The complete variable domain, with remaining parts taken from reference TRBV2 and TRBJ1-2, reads EPEVTQTPSHQVTQMGQEVILRCVPISNHLYFYWYRQILGQKVEFLVSFYNNEISEKSEIFDDQFSVERPDGSNFTLKIRSTKLEDSAMYFCASRAGQGAYGYTFGSGTRLTVV.

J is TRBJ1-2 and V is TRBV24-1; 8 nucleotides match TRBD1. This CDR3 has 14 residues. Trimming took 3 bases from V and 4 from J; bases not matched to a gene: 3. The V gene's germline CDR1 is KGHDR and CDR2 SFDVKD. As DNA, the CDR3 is TGTGCCACCAGTGATCCGGACAGGGTCTATGGCTACACCTTC. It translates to CATSDPDRVYGYTF.

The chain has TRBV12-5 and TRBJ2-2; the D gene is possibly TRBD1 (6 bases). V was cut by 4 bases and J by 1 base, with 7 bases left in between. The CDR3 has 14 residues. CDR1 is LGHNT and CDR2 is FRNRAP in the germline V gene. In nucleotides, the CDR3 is TGTGCTAGTGGTTGGACAGAGAACACCGGGGAGCTGTTTTTT. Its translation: CASGWTENTGELFF.

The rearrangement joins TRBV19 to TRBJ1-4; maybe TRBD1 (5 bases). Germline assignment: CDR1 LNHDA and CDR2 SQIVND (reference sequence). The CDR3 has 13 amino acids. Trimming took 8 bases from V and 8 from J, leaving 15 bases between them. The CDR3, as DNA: TGTGCCAGTGAAAGACAGTTAGGGGAAAAACTGTTTTTT. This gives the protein CASERQLGEKLFF.

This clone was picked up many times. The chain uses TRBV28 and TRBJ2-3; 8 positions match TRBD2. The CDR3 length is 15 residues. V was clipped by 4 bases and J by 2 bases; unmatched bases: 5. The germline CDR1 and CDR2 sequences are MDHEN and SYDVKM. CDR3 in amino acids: CASSSISGDTDTQYF. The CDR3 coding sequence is TGTGCCAGCAGTTCGATTAGCGGGGACACAGATACGCAGTATTTT.

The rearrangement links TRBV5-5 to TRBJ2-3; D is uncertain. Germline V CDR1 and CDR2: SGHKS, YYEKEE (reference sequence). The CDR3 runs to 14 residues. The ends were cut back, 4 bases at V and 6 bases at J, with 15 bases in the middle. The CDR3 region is CASSLERYSDTQYF. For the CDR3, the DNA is TGTGCCAGCAGCCTCGAGAGGTATAGCGATACGCAGTATTTT.

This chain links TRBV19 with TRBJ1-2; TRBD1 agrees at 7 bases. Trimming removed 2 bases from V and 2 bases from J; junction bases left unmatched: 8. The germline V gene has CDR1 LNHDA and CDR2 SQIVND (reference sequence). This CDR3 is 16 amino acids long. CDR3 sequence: CASSISSGRGNYGYTF. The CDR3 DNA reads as TGTGCCAGTAGTATAAGTAGCGGCAGGGGGAACTATGGCTACACCTTC.

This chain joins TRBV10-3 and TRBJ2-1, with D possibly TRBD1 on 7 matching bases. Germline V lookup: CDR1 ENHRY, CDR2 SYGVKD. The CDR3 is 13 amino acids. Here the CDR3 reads CASGGPPDNEQFF. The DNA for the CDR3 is TGTGCGTCAGGGGGGCCCCCCGACAATGAGCAGTTCTTC.

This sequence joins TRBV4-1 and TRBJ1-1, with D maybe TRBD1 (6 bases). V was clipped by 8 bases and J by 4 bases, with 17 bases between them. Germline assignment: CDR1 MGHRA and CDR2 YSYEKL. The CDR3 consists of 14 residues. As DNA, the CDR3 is TGCGCCAGCGCAAACAGGGTCGTTGGCACTGAAGCTTTCTTT. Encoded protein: CASANRVVGTEAFF.

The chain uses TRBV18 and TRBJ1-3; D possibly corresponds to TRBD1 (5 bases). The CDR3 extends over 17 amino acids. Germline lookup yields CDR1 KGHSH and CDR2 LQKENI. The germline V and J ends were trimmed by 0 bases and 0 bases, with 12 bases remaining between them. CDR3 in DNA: TGTGCCAGCTCACCACCGGGACTGCAGAGCTCTGGAAACACCATATATTTT. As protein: CASSPPGLQSSGNTIYF.

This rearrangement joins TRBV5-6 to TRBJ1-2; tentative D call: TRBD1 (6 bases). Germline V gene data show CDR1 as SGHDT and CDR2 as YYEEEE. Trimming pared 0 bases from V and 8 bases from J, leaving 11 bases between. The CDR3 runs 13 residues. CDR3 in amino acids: CASSLAGGRGYTF. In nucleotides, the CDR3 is TGTGCCAGCAGCTTGGCTGGGGGCCGGGGCTACACCTTC. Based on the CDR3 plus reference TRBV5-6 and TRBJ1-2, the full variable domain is DAGVTQSPTHLIKTRGQQVTLRCSPKSGHDTVSWYQQALGQGPQFIFQYYEEEERQRGNFPDRFSGHQFPNYSSELNVNALLLGDSALYLCASSLAGGRGYTFGSGTRLTVV.

In nucleotides, the CDR3 is TGTGCCAGCAGCCAAGGCCCTGGACAGGGAGGGAACTATGGCTACACCTTC. This gives the protein CASSQGPGQGGNYGYTF. The chain combines TRBV3-1 (or the pseudogene TRBV3-2) with TRBJ1-2; 8 positions match TRBD1. CDR1 LGHDT and CDR2 YNNKEL come from the germline V gene (reference sequence). The CDR3 loop spans 17 amino acids. The trim removed 1 base at V and 2 bases at J, leaving 9 bases unmatched.

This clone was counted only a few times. The CDR3 DNA reads TGTGCCAGCAGTTGGCTGGGGGGTGATGAGCAGTTCTTC. It encodes CASSWLGGDEQFF. The chain links TRBV12-3 or TRBV12-4 to TRBJ2-1, with a possible D match to TRBD2 (6 bases). V was cut by 4 bases and J by 8 bases, with 12 bases left in between. CDR3 length equals 13 residues.

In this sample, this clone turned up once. The DNA of the CDR3 is TGTGCCACCCTACAGGGGAGCACAGATACGCAGTATTTT. This encodes CATLQGSTDTQYF. This chain joins TRBV6-5 and TRBJ2-3, with 7 bases identical to TRBD1. Germline V gene sequence: CDR1 MNHEY, CDR2 SVGAGI. The CDR3 runs to 13 residues. V was clipped by 10 bases and J by 0 bases; unmatched bases: 4.

CDR3 DNA sequence: TGTGCCAGCAGCGCGACTAGCGGCTCCTACAATGAGCAGTTCTTC. Protein: CASSATSGSYNEQFF. The chain employs TRBV5-4 and TRBJ2-1; 9 bases line up with TRBD2. The CDR3 extends over 15 amino acids. J gave up 0 bases and V 4 bases, and 2 bases lay outside the gene matches. From germline, CDR1 is SGHNT and CDR2 YYREEE (reference sequence).

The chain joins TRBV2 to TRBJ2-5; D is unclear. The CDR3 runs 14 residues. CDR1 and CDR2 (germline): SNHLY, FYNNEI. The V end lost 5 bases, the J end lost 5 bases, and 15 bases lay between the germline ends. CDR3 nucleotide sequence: TGTGCCAGCAGTTTTCGCAGAACGTCGGAGACCCAGTACTTC. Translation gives CASSFRRTSETQYF.

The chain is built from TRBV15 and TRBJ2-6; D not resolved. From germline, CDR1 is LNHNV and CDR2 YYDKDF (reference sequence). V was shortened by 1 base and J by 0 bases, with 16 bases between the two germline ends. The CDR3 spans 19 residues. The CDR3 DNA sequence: TGTGCCACCAGCAGAGCCTTCCAGAAAGTCCACTCTGGGGCCAACGTCCTGACTTTC. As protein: CATSRAFQKVHSGANVLTF.

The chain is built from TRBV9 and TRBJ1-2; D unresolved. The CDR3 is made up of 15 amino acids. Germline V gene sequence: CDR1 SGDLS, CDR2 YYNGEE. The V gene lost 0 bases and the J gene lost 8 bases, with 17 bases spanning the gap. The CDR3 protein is CASSVDDHPLGGYTF. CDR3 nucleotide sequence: TGTGCCAGCAGCGTAGATGACCATCCCTTGGGCGGCTACACCTTC. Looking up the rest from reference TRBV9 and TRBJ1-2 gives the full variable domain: DSGVTQTPKHLITATGQRVTLRCSPRSGDLSVYWYQQSLDQGLQFLIQYYNGEERAKGNILERFSAQQFPDLHSELNLSSLELGDSALYFCASSVDDHPLGGYTFGSGTRLTVV.

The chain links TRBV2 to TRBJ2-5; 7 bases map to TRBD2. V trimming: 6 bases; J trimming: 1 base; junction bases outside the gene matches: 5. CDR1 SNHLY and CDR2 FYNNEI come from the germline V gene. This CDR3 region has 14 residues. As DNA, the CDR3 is TGTGCCAGCAGGGCGGGGGAGGGCCAAGAGACCCAGTACTTC. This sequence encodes CASRAGEGQETQYF.

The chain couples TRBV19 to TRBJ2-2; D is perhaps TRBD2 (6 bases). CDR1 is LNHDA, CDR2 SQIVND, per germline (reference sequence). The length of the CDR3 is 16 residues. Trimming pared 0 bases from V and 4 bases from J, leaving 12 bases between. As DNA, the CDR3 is TGTGCCAGTAGTATAGATGGGGGGATTAGCACCGGGGAGCTGTTTTTT. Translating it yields CASSIDGGISTGELFF.

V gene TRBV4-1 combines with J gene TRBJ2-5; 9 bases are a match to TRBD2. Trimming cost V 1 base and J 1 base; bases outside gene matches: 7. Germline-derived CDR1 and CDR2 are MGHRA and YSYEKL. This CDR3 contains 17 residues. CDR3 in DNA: TGCGCCAGCAGCCAAGGTAGACTAGCGGCCCTCCAAGAGACCCAGTACTTC. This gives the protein CASSQGRLAALQETQYF.